Presented here are 22 T cell receptor beta chains from one specimen sequenced in a study of blood T cell repertoires in COVID-19. Clones were read by immunoSEQ multiplex PCR, and TCRdb kept only the in-frame ones, dropping some. This table has 200,000 to 300,000 clones, about 90% appearing once. Input material: peripheral blood. The receptors here all came from a man aged 25-40 years with COVID-19, enrolled during active disease.

The rearrangement joins TRBV10-1 to TRBJ2-3; 11 bases are a match to TRBD2. Germline values: CDR1 WNHNN, CDR2 SYGVQD (reference sequence). The CDR3 has 15 residues. V lost 3 bases, J lost 3 bases, and 2 bases stayed unmatched. CDR3 in amino acids: CASSDSGGATDTQYF. The DNA for the CDR3 is TGCGCCAGCAGTGATAGCGGGGGGGCGACAGATACGCAGTATTTT.

V is TRBV7-9 and J is TRBJ2-5; 8 bases match TRBD1. Per germline, CDR1 SEHNR and CDR2 FQNEAQ (reference sequence). The CDR3 is 14 residues long. J was trimmed by 4 bases and V by 3 bases; bases with no gene match: 4. CDR3 nucleotides: TGTGCCAGCAGCTTTGCACAGGGGGGAGAGACCCAGTACTTC. It is translated as CASSFAQGGETQYF.

The chain combines TRBV6-1 with TRBJ1-3, with D possibly TRBD1 on 5 matching bases. Germline V gene lookup returns CDR1 MNHNS and CDR2 SASEGT. The germline V and J ends were trimmed by 1 base and 4 bases, with 8 bases remaining between them. The CDR3 is made up of 14 amino acids. The CDR3 nucleotides are TGTGCCAGCAGTGAAGTAGGGGTCGGAAACACCATATATTTT. It specifies CASSEVGVGNTIYF.

The CDR3 DNA reads TGTGCCACCAGTAAGGCGAGGCCGAACTATGGCTACACCTTC. Its translation is CATSKARPNYGYTF. The V call is TRBV24-1, the J call TRBJ1-2; the D is unclear. Germline CDR1 is KGHDR and CDR2 is SFDVKD. This CDR3 comprises 14 residues. Between the trimmed V and J ends, which lost 6 bases and 2 bases, there was a span of 12 bases.

The rearrangement links TRBV5-1 to TRBJ1-3; D is undetermined. Germline V gives CDR1 SGHRS, CDR2 YFSETQ. The CDR3 loop spans 15 amino acids. V shed 1 base and J shed 0 bases, with 8 bases lying between them. The CDR3: CASSLTDLSGNTIYF. The CDR3 nucleotides are TGCGCCAGCAGCTTGACAGACCTCTCTGGAAACACCATATATTTT.

J is TRBJ2-3 and V is TRBV18, with TRBD2 identical over 12 bases. The trim removed 5 bases at V and 0 bases at J, leaving 15 bases unmatched. CDR3 length: 20 amino acids. The germline V gene encodes CDR1 KGHSH and CDR2 LQKENI. The CDR3 nucleotides read TGTGCCAGCTCAAAGGGGGCTTGGACTAGCGGGGCCTCTAGCACAGATACGCAGTATTTT. This gives the protein CASSKGAWTSGASSTDTQYF.

The chain has TRBV28 and TRBJ1-1; tentative D call: TRBD1 (5 bases). This CDR3 comprises 14 residues. Trimming cost V 2 bases and J 3 bases, with 10 bases left between them. The germline gives CDR1 MDHEN, CDR2 SYDVKM. The CDR3 protein is CASSLGGTYTEAFF. Written as DNA, the CDR3 is TGTGCCAGCAGTTTAGGAGGGACGTACACTGAAGCTTTCTTT.

The J gene is TRBJ1-6, the V gene TRBV25-1; D is possibly TRBD1 (5 bases). The CDR3 consists of 15 residues. The germline V and J ends were trimmed by 5 bases and 9 bases, with 17 bases remaining between them. Germline V CDR1 and CDR2: MGHDK, SYGVNS. This CDR3 reads CASSPPQGAGSPLHF. DNA of the CDR3: TGTGCCAGCAGTCCCCCTCAGGGTGCCGGTTCACCCCTCCACTTT.

Only one count was recorded for this clone. This rearrangement joins TRBV5-5 to TRBJ1-6; D not resolved. This CDR3 has 14 amino acids. The germline CDR1 and CDR2 sequences are SGHKS and YYEKEE (reference sequence). V was trimmed by 1 base and J by 8 bases, leaving 10 bases between them. CDR3 residues: CASSLLTQDSPLHF. CDR3 nucleotide sequence: TGTGCCAGCAGCTTGTTGACGCAGGATTCACCCCTCCACTTT.

V gene TRBV7-3 combines with J gene TRBJ2-3; 12 nucleotides agree with TRBD2. Germline V lookup: CDR1 SGHTA, CDR2 FQGTGA. There are 14 residues in the CDR3. V lost 4 bases and J lost 10; bases outside the gene matches: 6. CDR3 region: CASSSTSGGGAQYF. The CDR3 DNA reads as TGTGCCAGCAGCTCGACTAGCGGGGGAGGGGCGCAGTATTTT.

This rearrangement joins TRBV5-1 to TRBJ2-5; TRBD2 agrees at 10 bases. V shed 2 bases and J 4 bases; nucleotides not matched to a gene: 2. Germline-derived CDR1 and CDR2 are SGHRS and YFSETQ. The CDR3 covers 14 residues. Here the CDR3 DNA reads TGCGCCAGCAGCTTACTAGCGGGAACAGAGACCCAGTACTTC. Translation gives CASSLLAGTETQYF.

The chain has TRBV5-1 and TRBJ2-2, with 8 positions matching TRBD1. This CDR3 comprises 15 residues. Germline CDR1 is SGHRS and CDR2 is YFSETQ. J lost 4 bases, V lost 3 bases, and 5 bases had no gene match. The CDR3 bases are TGCGCCAGCAGCTCGACAGGGGATTTCACCGGGGAGCTGTTTTTT. This sequence encodes CASSSTGDFTGELFF.

This chain uses TRBV19 with TRBJ1-5, with unresolved D. Between the trimmed V and J ends, which lost 0 bases and 1 base, there was a span of 16 bases. The CDR3 has 18 amino acids. Germline V gene lookup returns CDR1 LNHDA and CDR2 SQIVND (reference sequence). CDR3 amino acids: CASSIDGRGRESNQPQHF. CDR3 sequence (DNA): TGTGCCAGTAGTATAGATGGGCGGGGAAGGGAAAGCAATCAGCCCCAGCATTTT. The whole variable domain, filled in from reference TRBV19 and TRBJ1-5, reads DGGITQSPKYLFRKEGQNVTLSCEQNLNHDAMYWYRQDPGQGLRLIYYSQIVNDFQKGDIAEGYSVSREKKESFPLTVTSAQKNPTAFYLCASSIDGRGRESNQPQHFGDGTRLSIL.

The chain couples TRBV6-1 to TRBJ1-5; TRBD1 agrees at 9 bases. Germline V gene sequence: CDR1 MNHNS, CDR2 SASEGT. J gave up 2 bases and V 3 bases, and 5 bases lay outside the gene matches. The CDR3 is made up of 16 amino acids. CDR3 loop: CASSEDRGMGNQPQHF. DNA of the CDR3: TGTGCCAGCAGTGAGGACAGGGGAATGGGCAATCAGCCCCAGCATTTT.

The chain joins TRBV19 to TRBJ1-1; D call uncertain. The CDR3 has 13 residues. CDR1 and CDR2 (germline): LNHDA, SQIVND (reference sequence). V lost 1 base and J 4 bases, leaving 7 bases between the germline ends. The CDR3 DNA reads TGTGCCAGTAGTATAGGGCGAGGCACTGAAGCTTTCTTT. Its protein is CASSIGRGTEAFF.

J is TRBJ2-3 and V is TRBV7-2, with TRBD2 matching 10 bases. V was pared by 3 bases and J by 6 bases, with 6 bases of the junction left unmatched. Germline V gene sequence: CDR1 SGHTA, CDR2 FQGNSA. CDR3 length: 15 residues. The CDR3 loop is CASSFRAGGQDTQYF. CDR3 sequence (DNA): TGTGCCAGCAGCTTCCGAGCGGGGGGGCAGGATACGCAGTATTTT.

This clone was seen a single time. The chain has TRBV30 and TRBJ1-1; D unclear. CDR3 length: 14 residues. Germline CDR1 reads GTSNPN; CDR2 reads SVGIG (reference sequence). V shed 3 bases and J shed 5 bases, with 16 bases lying between them. CDR3 protein: CAWSGYVGRTEAFF. CDR3 DNA: TGTGCCTGGAGCGGGTACGTGGGTAGGACTGAAGCTTTCTTT.

The gene calls are TRBV5-1 and TRBJ2-2; maybe TRBD2 (5 bases). Germline V CDR1 and CDR2: SGHRS, YFSETQ. The germline V and J ends were trimmed by 6 bases and 6 bases, with 18 bases remaining between them. The CDR3 consists of 15 residues. In DNA form, the CDR3 reads TGCGCCAGCACCAAAGAACTCCCCGGGGCCGGGGAGCTGTTTTTT. Translated: CASTKELPGAGELFF.

The CDR3 DNA reads TGTGCCAGTAGTCCGGGACAGTCTCTCATAGGTTCACCCCTCCACTTT. Amino acids: CASSPGQSLIGSPLHF. The rearrangement uses TRBV19 and TRBJ1-6, with 7 positions matching TRBD1. Germline V gene lookup returns CDR1 LNHDA and CDR2 SQIVND (reference sequence). The junction had 13 bases not matched to a gene; V was cut back by 5 bases and J by 9 bases. CDR3 length: 16 amino acids.

The chain couples TRBV5-1 to TRBJ2-1; 8 nucleotides align to TRBD2. The length of the CDR3 is 15 residues. The germline V gene has CDR1 SGHRS and CDR2 YFSETQ. The J segment lost 1 base and the V segment lost 4 bases, leaving 4 bases of the junction unmatched. This CDR3 reads CASSPGTRSYNEQFF. CDR3 sequence (DNA): TGCGCCAGCAGCCCCGGGACTAGGTCCTACAATGAGCAGTTCTTC.

The gene calls are TRBV19 and TRBJ2-7; D remains unclear. Trimming cost V 2 bases and J 7 bases, with 9 bases left between them. The V gene's germline CDR1 is LNHDA and CDR2 SQIVND (reference sequence). This CDR3 comprises 12 residues. The CDR3 DNA reads TGTGCCAGTAGTATAACGGGTAGGGAGCAGTACTTC. This translates into CASSITGREQYF.

The chain has TRBV29-1 and TRBJ1-2; 9 bases are shared with TRBD1. Looked up from germline, CDR1 is SQVTM and CDR2 is ANQGSEA. The CDR3 has 14 residues. V lost 8 bases, J lost 8 bases, and 15 bases stayed unmatched. The CDR3 region is CSMKPGQGMGGYTF. Here the CDR3 DNA reads TGCAGCATGAAGCCGGGACAGGGAATGGGAGGCTACACCTTC.